The present T cell receptor (beta chain) was sequenced within a study of blood T cell repertoires in COVID-19. The V gene's germline CDR1 is MNHEY and CDR2 SMNVEV (reference sequence). The length of the CDR3 is 14 residues. J lost 3 bases, V lost 6 bases, and 5 bases had no gene match. The data were produced by immunoSEQ multiplex PCR, yet TCRdb's version contains in-frame clones alone and is incomplete. This sample has about 240,000 clones, with around 81% found just once. This sequence originates from a young man who had recovered from COVID-19. Sequencing used peripheral blood. The chain couples TRBV27 to TRBJ2-1; 7 positions match TRBD2. CDR3 in amino acids: CASRGRGIYNEQFF. The CDR3 coding sequence is TGTGCCAGCAGAGGGAGGGGAATCTACAATGAGCAGTTCTTC.